This T cell receptor (beta chain) was identified in a study of blood T cell repertoires in COVID-19. The overall study: PBMCs, B-cell-depleted T cells, or T cells were the source of the cDNA or gDNA that made up the material.

The method was immunoSEQ multiplex PCR; TCRdb's version includes in-frame clones alone and lacks a portion of them. Among about 120,000 clones listed, 75% to 90% were seen once. CDR1 and CDR2 from the germline V gene are SGHAT and FQNNGV. This CDR3 is 17 amino acids long. V dropped 5 bases and J dropped 6; count of bases not matched to a gene: 13. The sequencing input was peripheral blood. The sequence was obtained from a man in his forties or fifties with acute or convalescent COVID-19. J is TRBJ2-2 and V is TRBV11-2, with 9 bases matching TRBD2. CDR3 bases: TGTGCCAGCAGCGCAAAGGTTCTAGCGGGACTAGCCGGGGAGCTGTTTTTT. This sequence encodes CASSAKVLAGLAGELFF.